This is a list of T cell receptor beta chains from one sample in a study of cytomegalovirus exposure and HLA in healthy donors. Clones were read by immunoSEQ multiplex PCR, and TCRdb kept only the in-frame ones, dropping some. The sample records approximately 110,000 clones, 82% being singletons. Specimen: PBMCs. Receptor source: a woman aged 18-29 years in good health and CMV-seronegative. The CDR3 runs from the conserved cysteine through the conserved F or W. Fields, in order: CDR3 length, D gene, V gene, J gene, clone size, CDR3 protein, CDR3 DNA. The D gene is left open where the match is weak. The listing skips clone size in some rows; elsewhere it reads once, few, many or a size class.

len: 11
d_gene: -
v_gene: TRBV7-9
j_gene: TRBJ1-1
abundance: -
CDR3aa: CASSTNREAFF
CDR3nt: TGTGCCAGCAGCACGAACAGGGAAGCTTTCTTT

len: 15
d_gene: -
v_gene: TRBV6-1
j_gene: TRBJ1-5
abundance: -
CDR3aa: CASHKNRVDHQPQHF
CDR3nt: TGTGCCAGCCATAAGAACAGGGTTGATCATCAGCCCCAGCATTTT

len: 15
d_gene: TRBD1
v_gene: TRBV9
j_gene: TRBJ2-7
abundance: -
CDR3aa: CASSLSGTGWDEQYF
CDR3nt: TGTGCCAGCAGCTTGTCCGGGACAGGGTGGGACGAGCAGTACTTC

len: 14
d_gene: TRBD1
v_gene: TRBV9
j_gene: TRBJ1-5
abundance: -
CDR3aa: CASSVGQGSQPQHF
CDR3nt: TGTGCCAGCAGCGTAGGACAGGGAAGTCAGCCCCAGCATTTT

len: 14
d_gene: TRBD1
v_gene: TRBV7-9
j_gene: TRBJ2-1
abundance: -
CDR3aa: CASRSGQGTNEQFF
CDR3nt: TGTGCCAGCAGATCTGGACAGGGGACCAATGAGCAGTTCTTC

len: 13
d_gene: -
v_gene: TRBV28
j_gene: TRBJ2-1
abundance: -
CDR3aa: CASRRYLYNEQFF
CDR3nt: TGTGCCAGCAGGAGGTACCTATACAATGAGCAGTTCTTC

len: 16
d_gene: -
v_gene: TRBV4-3
j_gene: TRBJ1-2
abundance: -
CDR3aa: CASSQALTPGHYGYTF
CDR3nt: TGCGCCAGCAGCCAAGCCTTGACCCCGGGACATTATGGCTACACCTTC

len: 15
d_gene: TRBD2
v_gene: TRBV28
j_gene: TRBJ2-3
abundance: -
CDR3aa: CASSDSGIHTDTQYF
CDR3nt: TGTGCCAGCAGTGATAGCGGGATACACACAGATACGCAGTATTTT

len: 15
d_gene: TRBD2
v_gene: TRBV27
j_gene: TRBJ2-7
abundance: -
CDR3aa: CASSWTSGSSYEQYF
CDR3nt: TGTGCCAGCAGTTGGACTAGCGGGAGCTCCTACGAGCAGTACTTC

len: 18
d_gene: TRBD2
v_gene: TRBV7-9
j_gene: TRBJ2-3
abundance: -
CDR3aa: CASSLALSVAGGGDTQYF
CDR3nt: TGTGCCAGCAGCTTAGCGCTAAGCGTAGCGGGAGGTGGGGATACGCAGTATTTT

len: 16
d_gene: TRBD1
v_gene: TRBV28
j_gene: TRBJ1-5
abundance: -
CDR3aa: CASSFPTGDVKQSQHF
CDR3nt: TGTGCCAGCAGTTTCCCGACAGGGGACGTAAAACAGTCCCAGCATTTT

len: 16
d_gene: -
v_gene: TRBV7-9
j_gene: TRBJ1-1
abundance: once
CDR3aa: CASSLSPLDRHTEAFF
CDR3nt: TGTGCCAGCAGCTTATCCCCCCTCGACAGGCACACTGAAGCTTTCTTT

len: 12
d_gene: -
v_gene: TRBV19
j_gene: TRBJ1-2
abundance: -
CDR3aa: CASSWRDYGYTF
CDR3nt: TGTGCCAGTTCCTGGCGGGACTATGGCTACACCTTC

len: 20
d_gene: -
v_gene: TRBV27
j_gene: TRBJ2-2
abundance: -
CDR3aa: CASRPFFGQGPVRSTGELFF
CDR3nt: TGTGCCAGCAGACCATTTTTCGGGCAGGGGCCAGTGAGAAGCACCGGGGAGCTGTTTTTT

len: 15
d_gene: -
v_gene: TRBV25-1
j_gene: TRBJ1-1
abundance: -
CDR3aa: CASRGRANMNTEAFF
CDR3nt: TGTGCCAGCAGGGGCAGGGCCAACATGAACACTGAAGCTTTCTTT

len: 16
d_gene: -
v_gene: TRBV6-6
j_gene: TRBJ1-1
abundance: few
CDR3aa: CASSPWPGTQNTEAFF
CDR3nt: TGTGCCAGCAGCCCCTGGCCCGGGACACAGAACACTGAAGCTTTCTTT

len: 12
d_gene: -
v_gene: TRBV28
j_gene: TRBJ2-7
abundance: -
CDR3aa: CASNSGNYEQYF
CDR3nt: TGTGCCAGCAACTCGGGGAACTATGAGCAGTACTTC

len: 15
d_gene: TRBD1
v_gene: TRBV5-5
j_gene: TRBJ2-1
abundance: -
CDR3aa: CASSRTGGPYNEQFF
CDR3nt: TGTGCCAGCAGCAGGACAGGGGGTCCCTACAATGAGCAGTTCTTC

len: 13
d_gene: TRBD1
v_gene: TRBV6-5
j_gene: TRBJ2-2
abundance: -
CDR3aa: CASSKDRERELFF
CDR3nt: TGTGCCAGCAGCAAAGACAGGGAACGGGAGCTGTTTTTT

len: 16
d_gene: TRBD1
v_gene: TRBV6-6
j_gene: TRBJ1-4
abundance: -
CDR3aa: CASTATGGRTNEKLFF
CDR3nt: TGTGCCAGCACGGCGACAGGGGGGAGGACTAATGAAAAACTGTTTTTT

len: 16
d_gene: -
v_gene: TRBV16
j_gene: TRBJ1-5
abundance: -
CDR3aa: CASSQWSVRYNQPQHF
CDR3nt: TGTGCCAGCAGCCAATGGTCAGTTCGTTACAATCAGCCCCAGCATTTT

len: 14
d_gene: -
v_gene: TRBV19
j_gene: TRBJ2-5
abundance: few
CDR3aa: CASSPNRQQETQYF
CDR3nt: TGTGCCAGTAGTCCCAACCGACAGCAAGAGACCCAGTACTTC